This record covers a single T cell receptor beta chain. Germline V gives CDR1 SGHDT, CDR2 YYEEEE. The CDR3 is 13 amino acids. Deletions cut 2 bases from V and 4 bases from J, with 9 bases between. Authors' analysis steps: Reference gene primer amplification gave nucleated cell count estimates. TCRdb's table, derived via immunoSEQ multiplex PCR, lists solely in-frame clones and lacks some. The V and J calls and clone size were taken over from that table, and D and trimming were inferred from the DNA. The sample lists roughly 80,000 clones, about 90% occurring once. These data originate in a study of blood T cell repertoires in COVID-19. For the study at large: Nucleic acid was either cDNA or gDNA, and it came from T cells, B-cell-depleted T cells, or PBMCs.

The chain links TRBV5-6 to TRBJ1-1; D is perhaps TRBD1 (6 bases). Sequencing used peripheral blood. This receptor was taken from a man between 50 and 59 years old with active COVID-19. The CDR3, as DNA: TGTGCCAGCAGCTTAACAGGGAGCACTGAAGCTTTCTTT. Protein sequence: CASSLTGSTEAFF.